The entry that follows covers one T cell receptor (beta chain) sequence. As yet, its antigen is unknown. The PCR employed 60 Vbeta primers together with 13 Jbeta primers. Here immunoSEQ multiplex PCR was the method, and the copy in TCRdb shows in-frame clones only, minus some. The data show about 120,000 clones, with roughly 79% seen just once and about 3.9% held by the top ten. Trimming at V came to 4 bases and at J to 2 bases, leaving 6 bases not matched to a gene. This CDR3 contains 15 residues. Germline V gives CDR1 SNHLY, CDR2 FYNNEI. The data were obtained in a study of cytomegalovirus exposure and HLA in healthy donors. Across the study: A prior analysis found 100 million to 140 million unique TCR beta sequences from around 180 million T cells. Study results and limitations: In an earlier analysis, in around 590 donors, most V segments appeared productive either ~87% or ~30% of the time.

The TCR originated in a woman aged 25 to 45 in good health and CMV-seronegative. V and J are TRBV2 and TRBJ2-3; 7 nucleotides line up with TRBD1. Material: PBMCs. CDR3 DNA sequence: TGTGCCAGCAGTGCGGGACAGATAGACACAGATACGCAGTATTTT. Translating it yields CASSAGQIDTDTQYF. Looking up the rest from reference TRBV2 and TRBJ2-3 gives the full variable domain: EPEVTQTPSHQVTQMGQEVILRCVPISNHLYFYWYRQILGQKVEFLVSFYNNEISEKSEIFDDQFSVERPDGSNFTLKIRSTKLEDSAMYFCASSAGQIDTDTQYFGPGTRLTVL.